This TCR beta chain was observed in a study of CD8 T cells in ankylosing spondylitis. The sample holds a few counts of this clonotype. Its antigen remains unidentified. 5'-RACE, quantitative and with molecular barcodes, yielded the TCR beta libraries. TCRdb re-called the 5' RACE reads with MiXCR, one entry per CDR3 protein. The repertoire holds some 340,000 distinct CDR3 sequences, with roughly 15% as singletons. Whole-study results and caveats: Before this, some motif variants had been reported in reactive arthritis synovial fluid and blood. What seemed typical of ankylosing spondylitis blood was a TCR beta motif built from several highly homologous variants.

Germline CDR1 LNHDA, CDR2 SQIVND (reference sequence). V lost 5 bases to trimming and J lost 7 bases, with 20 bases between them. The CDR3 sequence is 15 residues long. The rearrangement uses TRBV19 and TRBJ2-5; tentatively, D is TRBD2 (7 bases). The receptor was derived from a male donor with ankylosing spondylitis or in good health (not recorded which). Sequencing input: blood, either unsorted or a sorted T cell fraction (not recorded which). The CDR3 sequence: CASSRGDTQGLTQYF. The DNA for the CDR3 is TGTGCCAGTAGTCGGGGGGATACACAGGGCTTGACCCAGTACTTC.